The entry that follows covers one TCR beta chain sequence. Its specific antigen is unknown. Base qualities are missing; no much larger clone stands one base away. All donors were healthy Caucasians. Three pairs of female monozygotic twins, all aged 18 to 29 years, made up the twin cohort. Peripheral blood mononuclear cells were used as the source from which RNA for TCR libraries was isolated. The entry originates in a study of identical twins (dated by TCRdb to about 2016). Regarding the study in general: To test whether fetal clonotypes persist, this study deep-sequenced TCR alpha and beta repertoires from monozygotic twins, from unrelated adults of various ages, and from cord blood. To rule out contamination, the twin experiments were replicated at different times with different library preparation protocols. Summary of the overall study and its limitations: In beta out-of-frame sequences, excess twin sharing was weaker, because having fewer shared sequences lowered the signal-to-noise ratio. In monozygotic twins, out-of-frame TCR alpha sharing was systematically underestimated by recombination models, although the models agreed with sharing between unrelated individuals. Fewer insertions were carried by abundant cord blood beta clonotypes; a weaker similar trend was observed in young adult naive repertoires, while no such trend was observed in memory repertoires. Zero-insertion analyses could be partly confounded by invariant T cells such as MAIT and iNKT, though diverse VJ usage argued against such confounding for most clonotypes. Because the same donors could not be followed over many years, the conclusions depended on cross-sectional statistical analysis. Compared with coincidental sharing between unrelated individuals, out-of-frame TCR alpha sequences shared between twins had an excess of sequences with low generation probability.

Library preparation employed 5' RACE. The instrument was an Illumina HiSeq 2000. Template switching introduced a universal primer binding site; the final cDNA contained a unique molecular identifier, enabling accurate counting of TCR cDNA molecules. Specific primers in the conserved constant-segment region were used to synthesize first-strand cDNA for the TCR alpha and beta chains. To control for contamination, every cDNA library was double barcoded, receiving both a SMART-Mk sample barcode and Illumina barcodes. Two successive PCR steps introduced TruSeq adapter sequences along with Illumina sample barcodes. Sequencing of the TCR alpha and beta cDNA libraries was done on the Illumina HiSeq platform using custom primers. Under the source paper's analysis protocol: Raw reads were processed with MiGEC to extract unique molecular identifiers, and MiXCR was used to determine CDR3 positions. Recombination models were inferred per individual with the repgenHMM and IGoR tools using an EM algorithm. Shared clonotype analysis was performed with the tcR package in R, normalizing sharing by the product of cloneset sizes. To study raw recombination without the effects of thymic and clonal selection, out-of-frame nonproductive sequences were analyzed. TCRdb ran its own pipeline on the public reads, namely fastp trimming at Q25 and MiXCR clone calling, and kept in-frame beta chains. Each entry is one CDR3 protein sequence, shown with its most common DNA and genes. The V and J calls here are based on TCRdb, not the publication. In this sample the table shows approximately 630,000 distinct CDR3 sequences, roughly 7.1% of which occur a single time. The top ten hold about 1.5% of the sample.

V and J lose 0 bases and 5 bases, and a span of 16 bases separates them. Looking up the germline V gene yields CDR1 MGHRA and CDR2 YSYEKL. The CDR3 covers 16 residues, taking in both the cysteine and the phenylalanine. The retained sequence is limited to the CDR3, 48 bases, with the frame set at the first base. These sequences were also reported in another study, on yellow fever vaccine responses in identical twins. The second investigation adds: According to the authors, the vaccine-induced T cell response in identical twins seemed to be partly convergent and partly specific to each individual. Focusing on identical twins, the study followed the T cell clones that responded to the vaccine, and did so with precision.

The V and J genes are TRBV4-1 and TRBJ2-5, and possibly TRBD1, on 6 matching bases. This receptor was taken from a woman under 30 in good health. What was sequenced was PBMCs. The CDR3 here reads CASSQDQRGIWETQYF. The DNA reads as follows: TGCGCCAGCAGCCAAGATCAAAGGGGGATCTGGGAGACCCAGTACTTC.